The subject of this entry is one T cell receptor beta chain. The data were produced by immunoSEQ multiplex PCR, yet TCRdb's version contains in-frame clones alone and is incomplete. The data hold approximately 84,000 clones, with 91% observed a single time. The data were obtained in a study of control samples from healthy donors and cancer patients. Germline lookup yields CDR1 SEHNR and CDR2 FQNEAQ (reference sequence). With 4 bases clipped from V and 11 bases from J, the junction kept 8 bases outside the gene matches. The CDR3 has 14 amino acids. The specimen sequenced was blood. The receptor was derived from a man younger than 45 in good health. The gene calls are TRBV7-9 and TRBJ1-6, with 7 bases identical to TRBD1. The CDR3 nucleotides read TGTGCCAGCAGCTCCCGGGACAGTTCCCCACCCCTCCACTTT. Encoded protein: CASSSRDSSPPLHF.